This entry lists 25 T cell receptor beta chains sequenced from one sample in a study of Ad26.COV2.S vaccination and SARS-CoV-2 variants. Regarding treatment: around 19 received Ad26.COV2.S at low or high dose, single or two shots; about 5 received placebo; per-sample allocation not given. Day 63 following the first vaccine or placebo injection was when the samples were taken. The assay was immunoSEQ multiplex PCR, and TCRdb's table has in-frame clones only and misses some. Here the sample spans 400,000 to 450,000 clones, about 90% being singletons. The specimen was peripheral blood, collected in a trial of Ad26.COV2.S vaccine versus placebo. The receptors originated from a person between 18 and 65 years old who received the Ad26.COV2.S COVID-19 vaccine or a placebo.

This clone was observed once. J is TRBJ2-2 and V is TRBV7-6; 14 positions agree with TRBD2. There are 18 residues in the CDR3. Germline CDR1 and CDR2: SGHVS and FNYEAQ. The junction had 7 bases not matched to a gene; V was cut back by 4 bases and J by 3 bases. In nucleotides, the CDR3 is TGTGCCAGCAGCTCTCTGACTAGCGGGAGGGCCGACACCGGGGAGCTGTTTTTT. Protein sequence: CASSSLTSGRADTGELFF.

This chain links TRBV18 with TRBJ2-1; the match to TRBD2 covers 12 bases. Germline V gene data show CDR1 as KGHSH and CDR2 as LQKENI. The CDR3 sequence is 15 residues long. The V segment lost 3 bases and the J segment 10 bases; nucleotides outside the gene matches: 7. Here the CDR3 reads CASSPVLAGGREQFF. The CDR3 DNA reads TGTGCCAGCTCACCGGTCCTAGCGGGAGGGAGGGAGCAGTTCTTC.

V usage is TRBV27 and J usage is TRBJ2-1, with D tentatively TRBD1 (5 bases). The CDR3 spans 14 residues. The V and J ends lost 5 bases and 9 bases respectively, with 17 bases between them. From germline, CDR1 is MNHEY and CDR2 SMNVEV (reference sequence). The CDR3 here is CASSIRVPVGEQFF. CDR3 DNA: TGTGCCAGCAGTATCAGGGTGCCGGTTGGTGAGCAGTTCTTC.

The chain employs TRBV6-4 and TRBJ1-6; a weak D match, TRBD1 (5 bases). V lost 2 bases to trimming and J lost 10 bases, with 18 bases between them. CDR1 is MRHNA, CDR2 SNTAGT, per germline. This CDR3 is 16 amino acids long. The CDR3 DNA sequence: TGTGCCAGCAGTGACGTTCTCCGGGGACCTAACTCACCCCTCCACTTT. Amino acid sequence: CASSDVLRGPNSPLHF.

This chain connects TRBV7-9 to TRBJ2-7; TRBD2 matches at 11 bases. The CDR3 is 15 amino acids. Unmatched junction bases numbered 9, after V lost 5 bases and J lost 6 bases. CDR1 and CDR2 (germline): SEHNR, FQNEAQ (reference sequence). The CDR3 here is CASSGRTSGSPEQYF. In nucleotides, the CDR3 is TGTGCCAGCAGCGGGCGGACTAGCGGGTCGCCCGAGCAGTACTTC.

CDR3 bases: TGTGCCAGCAGCTTGGGTTCTTCAACTAATGAAAAACTGTTTTTT. Translating it yields CASSLGSSTNEKLFF. The chain combines TRBV5-6 with TRBJ1-4; no firm D call. The CDR3 is made up of 15 amino acids. Per germline, CDR1 SGHDT and CDR2 YYEEEE. The V end lost 0 bases, the J end lost 0 bases, and 6 bases lay between the germline ends.

V is TRBV11-1 and J is TRBJ2-1; no clear D. CDR3 length: 15 residues. V lost 1 base, J lost 0 bases, and 7 bases lay in between. Germline V lookup: CDR1 SGHAT, CDR2 FQDESV (reference sequence). As DNA, the CDR3 is TGTGCCAGCAGCTTAGGAAGTAGCTCCTACAATGAGCAGTTCTTC. Its protein is CASSLGSSSYNEQFF.

V and J are TRBV7-2 and TRBJ2-4; D is perhaps TRBD1 (7 bases). The V gene's germline CDR1 is SGHTA and CDR2 FQGNSA. This CDR3 comprises 15 residues. V lost 5 bases and J 1 base, leaving 12 bases between the germline ends. Here the CDR3 DNA reads TGTGCCAGCAGCACGACAGGGAGGGCCAAAAACATTCAGTACTTC. Encoded protein: CASSTTGRAKNIQYF.

The genes are TRBV18 and TRBJ2-1; a possible D gene is TRBD1 (6 bases). V shed 1 base and J shed 9 bases, with 25 bases lying between them. From germline, CDR1 is KGHSH and CDR2 LQKENI. The CDR3 sequence is 18 residues long. CDR3 sequence: CASSPRGPGVTLLGEQFF. The CDR3 nucleotides are TGTGCCAGCTCACCACGGGGCCCAGGGGTCACATTATTGGGTGAGCAGTTCTTC. The full variable domain, rest sourced from reference TRBV18 and TRBJ2-1, is NAGVMQNPRHLVRRRGQEARLRCSPMKGHSHVYWYRQLPEEGLKFMVYLQKENIIDESGMPKERFSAEFPKEGPSILRIQQVVRGDSAAYFCASSPRGPGVTLLGEQFFGPGTRLTVL.

This clone was detected once. V is TRBV29-1 and J is TRBJ1-2; D call uncertain. The CDR3 contains 17 residues. The V end lost 2 bases, the J end lost 1 base, and 20 bases lay between the germline ends. Germline V gene lookup returns CDR1 SQVTM and CDR2 ANQGSEA. The CDR3 DNA is TGCAGCGTTGAATTCTTGCCCCGTGGGCAGGATAACTATGGCTACACCTTC. This sequence encodes CSVEFLPRGQDNYGYTF.

The rearrangement joins TRBV15 to TRBJ2-1, with 13 nucleotides matching TRBD2. With 5 bases clipped from V and 7 bases from J, the junction kept 11 bases outside the gene matches. This CDR3 is built from 17 residues. CDR1 LNHNV and CDR2 YYDKDF come from the germline V gene (reference sequence). CDR3 sequence (DNA): TGTGCCACCAGCCCCGCCGAACTAGCGGGAGGGAAGAATGAGCAGTTCTTC. It encodes CATSPAELAGGKNEQFF.

The chain couples TRBV7-9 to TRBJ2-7; tentatively, D is TRBD2 (6 bases). This CDR3 contains 13 residues. The germline V gene has CDR1 SEHNR and CDR2 FQNEAQ (reference sequence). The V end lost 1 base, the J end lost 5 bases, and 9 bases lay between the germline ends. CDR3 bases: TGTGCCAGCAGCTTAGGGGGGGAGGACGAGCAGTACTTC. This encodes CASSLGGEDEQYF.

This chain connects TRBV5-4 to TRBJ2-5, with D perhaps TRBD2 (5 bases). Trimming stripped 1 base from V and 5 bases from J, with 18 bases between. Germline CDR1 and CDR2: SGHNT and YYREEE (reference sequence). The CDR3 spans 16 residues. CDR3: CASSLRKRRPGETQYF. CDR3 bases: TGTGCCAGCAGCTTGCGCAAGCGTAGACCGGGGGAGACCCAGTACTTC.

The chain carries TRBV28 and TRBJ2-7; possibly TRBD1 or TRBD2 for D (5 bases each). Trimming left V 3 bases short and J 3 bases short, with 9 bases between. This CDR3 region has 13 residues. From germline, CDR1 is MDHEN and CDR2 SYDVKM. This CDR3 is CASSFGTNYEQYF. CDR3 bases: TGTGCCAGCAGTTTCGGGACCAACTACGAGCAGTACTTC. Full variable domain (rest looked up from reference TRBV28 and TRBJ2-7): DVKVTQSSRYLVKRTGEKVFLECVQDMDHENMFWYRQDPGLGLRLIYFSYDVKMKEKGDIPEGYSVSREKKERFSLILESASTNQTSMYLCASSFGTNYEQYFGPGTRLTVT.

The chain carries TRBV19 and TRBJ2-7, with D possibly TRBD1 on 7 matching bases. The V and J ends lost 6 bases and 3 bases respectively, with 15 bases between them. The germline CDR1 and CDR2 sequences are LNHDA and SQIVND (reference sequence). The CDR3 totals 14 residues. CDR3 in DNA: TGTGCCAGTAGCCTGTCCCAGGGGGGCTACGAGCAGTACTTC. As protein: CASSLSQGGYEQYF.

Only one count was recorded for this clone. The chain links TRBV10-3 to TRBJ2-5, with a weak D call TRBD1 (6 bases). V was clipped by 2 bases and J by 2 bases, with 12 bases between them. Germline-derived CDR1 and CDR2 are ENHRY and SYGVKD. The CDR3 totals 15 residues. The CDR3 DNA follows: TGTGCCATCAGTGAGAGCCCAGGGGAACAAGAGACCCAGTACTTC. Translating gives CAISESPGEQETQYF.

J is TRBJ2-1 and V is TRBV9, with D hard to call. This CDR3 region has 12 residues. Per germline, CDR1 SGDLS and CDR2 YYNGEE. V was clipped by 2 bases and J by 8 bases, with 8 bases between them. This CDR3 reads CASSVPRDEQFF. As DNA, the CDR3 is TGTGCCAGCAGCGTTCCGAGAGATGAGCAGTTCTTC.

This chain joins TRBV5-1 and TRBJ2-3; 10 bases map to TRBD2. Trimming at V came to 2 bases and at J to 0 bases, leaving 3 bases not matched to a gene. Germline-derived CDR1 and CDR2 are SGHRS and YFSETQ. The CDR3 runs to 16 residues. This CDR3 is CASSLAGGPSTDTQYF. The CDR3 bases are TGCGCCAGCAGCTTAGCGGGAGGGCCTAGCACAGATACGCAGTATTTT. The full variable domain, rest sourced from reference TRBV5-1 and TRBJ2-3, is KAGVTQTPRYLIKTRGQQVTLSCSPISGHRSVSWYQQTPGQGLQFLFEYFSETQRNKGNFPGRFSGRQFSNSRSEMNVSTLELGDSALYLCASSLAGGPSTDTQYFGPGTRLTVL.

In this sample, this clone turned up once. This rearrangement joins TRBV7-9 to TRBJ2-7; 10 nucleotides agree with TRBD1. Germline CDR1 is SEHNR and CDR2 is FQNEAQ (reference sequence). CDR3 size: 16 residues. V lost 5 bases, J lost 0 bases, and 7 bases stayed unmatched. CDR3 loop: CASSPRRDRGSYEQYF. The DNA of the CDR3 is TGTGCCAGCAGCCCCCGAAGGGACAGGGGCTCCTACGAGCAGTACTTC.

J is TRBJ1-6 and V is TRBV2; D gene ambiguous. Trimming left V 4 bases short and J 7 bases short, with 8 bases between. The germline CDR1 and CDR2 sequences are SNHLY and FYNNEI. CDR3 length equals 13 residues. CDR3 nucleotides: TGTGCCAGCAGTGTGGCGGTGAATTCACCCCTCCACTTT. Its translation: CASSVAVNSPLHF.

This sequence joins TRBV7-8 and TRBJ1-2; 8 bases are shared with TRBD1. Trimming removed 0 bases from V and 1 base from J; junction bases left unmatched: 7. This CDR3 contains 17 residues. Germline-derived CDR1 and CDR2 are SGHVS and FQNEAQ. In DNA form, the CDR3 reads TGTGCCAGCAGCTTAGCGCTGTCAGGGGGCGGTAACTATGGCTACACCTTC. Its translation: CASSLALSGGGNYGYTF. The variable domain in full, completed from reference TRBV7-8 and TRBJ1-2, reads GAGVSQSPRYKVAKRGQDVALRCDPISGHVSLFWYQQALGQGPEFLTYFQNEAQLDKSGLPSDRFFAERPEGSVSTLKIQRTQQEDSAVYLCASSLALSGGGNYGYTFGSGTRLTVV.

The gene calls are TRBV19 and TRBJ2-7; weak D call: TRBD2 (5 bases). The V gene's germline CDR1 is LNHDA and CDR2 SQIVND (reference sequence). V lost 5 bases, J lost 0 bases, and 17 bases lay in between. This CDR3 is 16 amino acids long. The CDR3 sequence: CASSPLSGFSSYEQYF. DNA of the CDR3: TGTGCCAGTAGTCCCTTGAGCGGCTTCAGCTCCTACGAGCAGTACTTC.

The V and J genes are TRBV3-1 (or the pseudogene TRBV3-2) and TRBJ1-1; 7 bases fit TRBD1. Germline CDR1 reads LGHDT; CDR2 reads YNNKEL (reference sequence). Trimming at V came to 7 bases and at J to 0 bases, leaving 5 bases not matched to a gene. This CDR3 is built from 14 residues. This chain's CDR3 is CASTPQGMNTEAFF. DNA for the CDR3: TGTGCCAGCACCCCACAGGGGATGAACACTGAAGCTTTCTTT.

This clone was observed once. This sequence joins TRBV7-9 and TRBJ2-1; 13 bases map to TRBD2. This CDR3 comprises 14 residues. Germline CDR1 is SEHNR and CDR2 is FQNEAQ (reference sequence). V was pared by 5 bases and J by 7 bases, with 2 bases of the junction left unmatched. The DNA of the CDR3 is TGTGCCAGCAGCCCGGGACTAGCGGGAAATGAGCAGTTCTTC. The encoded protein is CASSPGLAGNEQFF.

This chain connects TRBV11-2 to TRBJ2-5; 8 nucleotides line up with TRBD1. Germline V gene lookup returns CDR1 SGHAT and CDR2 FQNNGV. V shed 1 base and J 5 bases; nucleotides not matched to a gene: 12. The CDR3 spans 17 residues. This CDR3 is CASSLVGVAGGMETQYF. The CDR3 DNA is TGTGCCAGCAGCTTAGTGGGTGTGGCAGGGGGCATGGAGACCCAGTACTTC.